This TCR beta chain was identified in a study of regulatory T cells in long-lasting Graves disease. There are 14 residues in the CDR3. Trimming stripped 8 bases from V and 1 base from J, with 14 bases between. Germline CDR1 reads MNHNS; CDR2 reads SASEGT. Noted time point: newly diagnosed GD, antithyroid drugs for less than 3 months. The TCR library was made from RNA extracted from PBMCs. In building TCR beta libraries, iRepertoire HTBI primers were used together with Arm-PCR of CDR3 regions. TCRdb recomputed calls from the multiplex PCR reads with MiXCR, one row per CDR3 protein. The profile covers under 500,000 distinct CDR3 sequences, with about 16% appearing a single time and over 8.5% taken by the ten largest. Separately, the same data were catalogued under a study of T cells in Graves' hyperthyroidism and ophthalmopathy. That paper states: These patients, aged 18 to 65, had recently diagnosed hyperthyroidism lasting under 2 months. The TCR CDR3 was amplified in a first-round RT-PCR using the HTBI primer set. Blood samples included most of the expanded thyroid clonotypes exceeding 0.001.

Sequenced here: peripheral blood mononuclear cells (PBMCs), sampled at new diagnosis, from a patient treated with antithyroid drugs. The chain combines TRBV6-1 with TRBJ1-1, with D possibly matching TRBD1 (6 bases). This TCR was sampled from a woman in her twenties or thirties with Graves disease. The DNA for the CDR3 is TGTGCCAGCCCAAAAATAGGGGGGAACACTGAAGCTTTCTTT. It is translated as CASPKIGGNTEAFF.